The 18 T cell receptor beta chains below come from one sample, sequenced in a study of T cell responses to AZD1222 COVID-19 vaccine. Here immunoSEQ multiplex PCR was the method, and the copy in TCRdb shows in-frame clones only, minus some. In the table there are roughly 140,000 clones, more than 90% of which are singletons. Sequenced here: peripheral blood, sampled 28 days after the second AZD1222 dose. The receptor source for this set is an adult who received the AZD1222 COVID-19 vaccine.

CDR3 DNA sequence: TGTGCCAGCAGCTTCCGGCGGGTAGGCGAGCAGTACTTC. This sequence encodes CASSFRRVGEQYF. V usage is TRBV11-2 and J usage is TRBJ2-7; a possible D gene is TRBD2 (5 bases). The V and J ends lost 3 bases and 6 bases respectively, with 12 bases between them. The CDR3 is 13 amino acids. CDR1 SGHAT and CDR2 FQNNGV come from the germline V gene.

The chain recombines TRBV5-1 with TRBJ2-3; D assignment may be TRBD1 or TRBD2 (5 bases each). The germline V gene has CDR1 SGHRS and CDR2 YFSETQ. The CDR3 contains 15 residues. Between the trimmed V and J ends, which lost 4 bases and 3 bases, there was a span of 15 bases. As DNA, the CDR3 is TGCGCCAGCAGCCAGGGTTGGGGGTCTACAGATACGCAGTATTTT. This sequence encodes CASSQGWGSTDTQYF.

The J gene is TRBJ2-5, the V gene TRBV7-8; the D gene is possibly TRBD2 (6 bases). Germline CDR1 SGHVS, CDR2 FQNEAQ. CDR3 length: 17 residues. Trimming pared 2 bases from V and 5 bases from J, leaving 21 bases between. CDR3 region: CASSLIRQGGPGETQYF. CDR3 nucleotides: TGTGCCAGCAGCTTAATACGCCAGGGAGGCCCAGGGGAGACCCAGTACTTC.

This clone was seen a handful of times. The rearrangement joins TRBV11-2 to TRBJ1-6, with D possibly being TRBD1 (5 bases). The CDR3 spans 14 residues. Trimming pared 5 bases from V and 5 bases from J, leaving 10 bases between. Germline V gives CDR1 SGHAT, CDR2 FQNNGV. The CDR3: CASSLSDNNSPLHF. CDR3 nucleotides: TGTGCCAGCAGCCTATCGGACAATAATTCACCCCTCCACTTT.

The genes are TRBV9 and TRBJ1-2; 7 nucleotides match TRBD1. V lost 0 bases to trimming and J lost 3 bases; unmatched junction nucleotides: 5. The CDR3 is 15 amino acids. Germline CDR1 reads SGDLS; CDR2 reads YYNGEE. The CDR3 DNA reads TGTGCCAGCAGCGTAGGGCAGGGGGGTGACTATGGCTACACCTTC. As protein: CASSVGQGGDYGYTF.

CDR3 in DNA: TGTGCCAGCAGCCTTGGACTAGCGGTTTCTTCTGGGGCCAACGTCCTGACTTTC. Amino acid sequence: CASSLGLAVSSGANVLTF. J is TRBJ2-6 and V is TRBV5-6, with 10 bases lining up with TRBD2. The CDR3 contains 18 residues. Germline V gene lookup returns CDR1 SGHDT and CDR2 YYEEEE. Germline trimming cut 4 bases from V and 1 base from J; bases unmatched to any gene: 8.

The V and J genes are TRBV7-2 and TRBJ2-7; weak D call: TRBD2 (7 bases). Germline CDR1 is SGHTA and CDR2 is FQGNSA. Trimming cost V 6 bases and J 6 bases, with 18 bases left between them. The CDR3 loop spans 14 amino acids. The DNA for the CDR3 is TGTGCCAGCAGTTTCGAGGGGGGGCTTAGCGAGCAGTACTTC. Translation: CASSFEGGLSEQYF.

The CDR3 sequence: CASRNDQSNYGYTF. In DNA, the CDR3 is TGTGCCAGCAGGAATGATCAATCTAACTATGGCTACACCTTC. V gene TRBV2 combines with J gene TRBJ1-2, with D uncertain. Germline-derived CDR1 and CDR2 are SNHLY and FYNNEI. V was clipped by 6 bases and J by 0 bases, with 11 bases between them. The CDR3 totals 14 residues.

The gene calls are TRBV5-5 and TRBJ2-7, with a tentative D call TRBD2 (6 bases). The CDR3 runs to 15 residues. Trimming took off 1 base at V and 0 bases at J, with 11 bases between the two ends. Germline lookup yields CDR1 SGHKS and CDR2 YYEKEE (reference sequence). This CDR3 reads CASSLRASDSYEQYF. In DNA, the CDR3 is TGTGCCAGCAGCTTGCGGGCTAGCGACTCCTACGAGCAGTACTTC.

This clone was found a few times. This chain connects TRBV19 to TRBJ1-1; D gene ambiguous. Germline CDR1 is LNHDA and CDR2 is SQIVND (reference sequence). The CDR3 sequence is 14 residues long. Trimming cost V 3 bases and J 1 base, with 9 bases left between them. The CDR3 loop is CASSMWAANTEAFF. The CDR3 region has the DNA TGTGCCAGTAGTATGTGGGCTGCGAACACTGAAGCTTTCTTT.

V gene TRBV7-9 combines with J gene TRBJ2-5, with 7 bases matching TRBD2. V was clipped by 6 bases and J by 2 bases; unmatched bases: 9. This CDR3 has 15 residues. Germline values: CDR1 SEHNR, CDR2 FQNEAQ (reference sequence). CDR3 region: CASREASGNQETQYF. CDR3 in DNA: TGTGCCAGCAGGGAGGCTAGCGGAAATCAAGAGACCCAGTACTTC.

This sequence joins TRBV6-1 and TRBJ2-7; 12 bases align to TRBD1. The CDR3 is made up of 18 amino acids. With 1 base clipped from V and 4 bases from J, the junction kept 11 bases outside the gene matches. CDR1 is MNHNS, CDR2 SASEGT, per germline. The CDR3: CASSEGPPGQGAGYEQYF. The CDR3 DNA is TGTGCCAGCAGTGAAGGACCCCCGGGACAGGGGGCGGGGTACGAGCAGTACTTC.

This clone appeared once. The chain links TRBV18 to TRBJ2-3; 9 bases fit TRBD2. This CDR3 has 16 amino acids. Germline trimming cut 1 base from V and 6 bases from J; bases unmatched to any gene: 8. Germline loops: CDR1 KGHSH, CDR2 LQKENI. The CDR3 loop is CASSPQLAGPGDTQYF. The CDR3 region has the DNA TGTGCCAGCTCACCACAGCTAGCGGGGCCCGGTGATACGCAGTATTTT. The full variable domain, in which reference TRBV18 and TRBJ2-3 provide the parts outside the CDR3, is NAGVMQNPRHLVRRRGQEARLRCSPMKGHSHVYWYRQLPEEGLKFMVYLQKENIIDESGMPKERFSAEFPKEGPSILRIQQVVRGDSAAYFCASSPQLAGPGDTQYFGPGTRLTVL.

This chain connects TRBV5-1 to TRBJ2-1, with a tentative D call TRBD2 (5 bases). CDR1 and CDR2 (germline): SGHRS, YFSETQ. The V gene lost 1 base and the J gene lost 7 bases, with 12 bases spanning the gap. This CDR3 has 14 residues. In DNA form, the CDR3 reads TGCGCCAGCAGCTTGTCCGGGAATAGGAATGAGCAGTTCTTC. Its translation is CASSLSGNRNEQFF.

The chain carries TRBV21-1 and TRBJ2-7; TRBD1 was called by the table and not checked on the DNA. TRBV21-1 is labeled a pseudogene. CDR3 length: 15 residues. Written as DNA, the CDR3 is TGTGCCAGCGCTTACTGGGACAGGGGGTCCTACGAGCAGTACTTC. It encodes CASAYWDRGSYEQYF.

The V gene is TRBV6-5, the J gene TRBJ1-1; 11 positions agree with TRBD1. With V trimmed by 6 bases and J by 5 bases, 5 bases remained unmatched. There are 14 residues in the CDR3. Germline values: CDR1 MNHEY, CDR2 SVGAGI. CDR3 loop: CASRPGQGGTEAFF. The CDR3 DNA is TGTGCCAGCAGACCGGGACAGGGGGGGACTGAAGCTTTCTTT.

This clone was seen just once. Here the CDR3 DNA reads TGCGCCAGCAGCCAAGGACAGAATAATTCACCCCTCCACTTT. The encoded protein is CASSQGQNNSPLHF. The V and J genes are TRBV5-1 and TRBJ1-6, with TRBD1 as a possible D gene (6 bases). The CDR3 spans 14 residues. Looked up from germline, CDR1 is SGHRS and CDR2 is YFSETQ. Trimming took 4 bases from V and 5 from J, leaving 10 bases between them.

V gene TRBV6-5 combines with J gene TRBJ1-5, with 7 bases aligning to TRBD1. CDR1 and CDR2 (germline): MNHEY, SVGAGI. V gave up 6 bases and J gave up 5 bases; unmatched junction bases: 4. This CDR3 region has 13 residues. CDR3 sequence (DNA): TGTGCCAGCAGCCGACAGGGATATCAGCCCCAGCATTTT. This codes for CASSRQGYQPQHF.